A selection of T cell receptor beta chains follows, all from one sample in a study of CD8+ T cells in alopecia areata. Generated by immunoSEQ multiplex PCR, the TCRdb table keeps only in-frame clones and is missing some. The sample consists of 90,000 to 120,000 clones, 58% of them appearing once. Sequencing was done on a sample of NKG2D-low CD8+ T cells sorted from blood. Every receptor here comes from a human donor with alopecia areata. Each CDR3 is given with its conserved first and last residue. The D gene is left open where the match is weak. Only part of the rows carry a size: once, few, many, or a class if the clone is expanded.

abundance	v_gene	d_gene	j_gene	CDR3nt	CDR3aa
.	TRBV7-8	TRBD1	TRBJ1-5	TGTGCCAGCAGCTACCGGGACAGGGTAAATCAGCCCCAGCATTTT	CASSYRDRVNQPQHF
.	TRBV4-1	TRBD1	TRBJ2-7	TGCGCCAGCAGCCTGGCCGGGACAGGGCTTCTTTACGAGCAGTACTTC	CASSLAGTGLLYEQYF
few	TRBV7-9	.	TRBJ2-1	TGTGCCAGCAGCTCCGCTAGGCAGTGGAATGAGCAGTTCTTC	CASSSARQWNEQFF
.	TRBV27	TRBD1	TRBJ1-1	TGTGCCAGCAACCTACAGGGGGCCGGGACTGAAGCTTTCTTT	CASNLQGAGTEAFF
.	TRBV13	.	TRBJ1-2	TGTGCCAGCAGCTTAGGACGTAGTGGCTACACCTTC	CASSLGRSGYTF
.	TRBV7-6	.	TRBJ2-2	TGTGCCAGCAGCTCCAGGGCCGGGGAGCTGTTTTTT	CASSSRAGELFF
few	TRBV19	.	TRBJ1-5	TGTGCCAGTAGTAAGGGTTTTGGGCAGCCCCAGCATTTT	CASSKGFGQPQHF
.	TRBV5-1	TRBD1	TRBJ2-3	TGCGCCAGCCAGGGGGCGAAAGATACGCAGTATTTT	CASQGAKDTQYF
.	TRBV5-4	.	TRBJ2-5	TGTGCCAGCAGCTCGCCGGACATGGGGAATCTAGAGACCCAGTACTTC	CASSSPDMGNLETQYF
few	TRBV9	.	TRBJ2-2	TGTGCCAGCAGCGTAGACACTAGCCAGGGCACCGGGGAGCTGTTTTTT	CASSVDTSQGTGELFF
.	TRBV4-1	.	TRBJ2-7	TGCGCCAGCAGCCAACGGCCAGAGGAATACGAGCAGTACTTC	CASSQRPEEYEQYF
.	TRBV29-1	.	TRBJ1-1	TGCAGCGTTGGGACTGACGGGCCTCCGCGCGCTGAAGCTTTCTTT	CSVGTDGPPRAEAFF
.	TRBV30	TRBD2	TRBJ2-7	TGTGCCTGCCAGCCAGCGGGAGAGTCCTACGAGCAGTACTTC	CACQPAGESYEQYF
few	TRBV5-6	TRBD1	TRBJ2-1	TGTGCCAGCAGCTTGACAATCTACCGGACAGGGGCCACTAATGAGCAGTTCTTC	CASSLTIYRTGATNEQFF
.	TRBV12-5	.	TRBJ2-1	TGTGCTAGTGGTTTGAACACTTACAATGAGCAGTTCTTC	CASGLNTYNEQFF
.	TRBV2	.	TRBJ2-1	TGTGCCAGCAGTGAGGTGGACAATGAGCAGTTCTTC	CASSEVDNEQFF
many	TRBV6-1	.	TRBJ2-7	TGTGCCAGCAGTGAAGATCCGGGACGAGACTACGAGCAGTACTTC	CASSEDPGRDYEQYF
.	TRBV7-8	TRBD2	TRBJ2-4	TGTGCCAGCAGCCCCCGGGGGGGAGTCTACATTCAGTACTTC	CASSPRGGVYIQYF
.	TRBV29-1	TRBD1	TRBJ2-7	TGCAGCGTTCTTGGACAGGGGCCCTACGAGCAGTACTTC	CSVLGQGPYEQYF
.	TRBV5-6	.	TRBJ2-2	TGTGCCAGCAGCTTGGATGGAGGGCCCGCCGGGGAGCTGTTTTTT	CASSLDGGPAGELFF
.	TRBV4-1	TRBD2	TRBJ2-1	TGCGCCAGCAGCCAAGATCCGCGGGAGGGATACAATGAGCAGTTCTTC	CASSQDPREGYNEQFF
once	TRBV15	.	TRBJ1-1	TGTGCCACCAGCAGGGCAGATGAAGCTTTCTTT	CATSRADEAFF
.	TRBV5-6	.	TRBJ2-7	TGTGCCAGCAGCTTCGGCGGCTACGAGCAGTACTTC	CASSFGGYEQYF
.	TRBV27	.	TRBJ2-7	TGTGCCAGCAGTCCGGGGGCCGGGGCCCAGCAGTACTTC	CASSPGAGAQQYF
.	TRBV27	.	TRBJ2-7	TGTGCCAGCAGTTTCGGAATGGACGAGCAGTACTTC	CASSFGMDEQYF
.	TRBV7-8	.	TRBJ2-3	TGTGCCAGCAGTTCAGCTTTTCCCCACACAGATACGCAGTATTTT	CASSSAFPHTDTQYF
.	TRBV29-1	.	TRBJ2-3	TGCAGCGTTGAAGATATGGCGGCCACAGATACGCAGTATTTT	CSVEDMAATDTQYF
.	TRBV27	TRBD2	TRBJ2-1	TGTGCCAGCGCGACGGGAGGGCCGGGGAATGAGCAGTTCTTC	CASATGGPGNEQFF
.	TRBV5-1	.	TRBJ2-1	TGCGCCAGCAGCTTGGGGCGGGACTCCTCCCAAGGTGAGCAGTTCTTC	CASSLGRDSSQGEQFF
few	TRBV7-2	.	TRBJ1-1	TGTGCCAGCAGCTCTCTGGGCACTGAAGCTTTCTTT	CASSSLGTEAFF
.	TRBV4-1	TRBD2	TRBJ2-7	TGCGCCAGCAGCCAAGTACTAGCGGGCTCCTACGAGCAGTACTTC	CASSQVLAGSYEQYF
.	TRBV7-9	TRBD1	TRBJ2-3	TGTGCCAGCAGCTCGGGACAGAGGACGCAGTATTTT	CASSSGQRTQYF
.	TRBV4-1	TRBD1	TRBJ2-3	TGCGCCAGCAGCCAAGAAAGACAGGGAAACAAGAATACGCAGTATTTT	CASSQERQGNKNTQYF
.	TRBV11-2	.	TRBJ1-1	TGTGCCAGCAGCTTAGCGGCCACTGAAGCTTTCTTT	CASSLAATEAFF
.	TRBV27	.	TRBJ2-7	TGTGCCAGCAGTTTATTGGGGTACGAGCAGTACTTC	CASSLLGYEQYF
.	TRBV11-2	.	TRBJ2-1	TGTGCCAGCAGCTTAGGAGGGAGCTCCTACAATGAGCAGTTCTTC	CASSLGGSSYNEQFF
.	TRBV5-1	TRBD1	TRBJ1-4	TGCGCCAGCAGCCCCCGGGACAGGGGAGAAAAACTGTTTTTT	CASSPRDRGEKLFF
.	TRBV5-1	.	TRBJ2-1	TGCGCCAGCAGCCACCCCGCACCTGTCTACAATGAGCAGTTCTTC	CASSHPAPVYNEQFF
.	TRBV11-2	.	TRBJ1-2	TGTGCCAGCAGCTTAGATCTACAGGTCGTGGCTGGCTACACCTTC	CASSLDLQVVAGYTF
.	TRBV6-5	.	TRBJ2-1	TGTGCCAGCAGTGTCGGCACAGACAAGTTCTTC	CASSVGTDKFF
many	TRBV28	.	TRBJ2-3	TGTGCCAGCAGTTTTTCAGATACGCAGTATTTT	CASSFSDTQYF
few	TRBV29-1	TRBD1	TRBJ2-7	TGCAGCGTTGTTGGGACAGGGCACGTCGAGCAGTACTTC	CSVVGTGHVEQYF